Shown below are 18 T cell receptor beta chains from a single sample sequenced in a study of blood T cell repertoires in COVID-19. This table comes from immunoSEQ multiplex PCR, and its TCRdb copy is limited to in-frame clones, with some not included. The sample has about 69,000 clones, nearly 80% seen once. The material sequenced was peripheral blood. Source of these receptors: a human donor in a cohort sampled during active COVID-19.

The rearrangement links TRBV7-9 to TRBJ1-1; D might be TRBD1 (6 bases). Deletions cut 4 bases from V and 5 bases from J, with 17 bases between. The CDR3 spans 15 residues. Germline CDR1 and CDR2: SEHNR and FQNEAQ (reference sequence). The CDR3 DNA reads TGTGCCAGCAGCTATACAGGGATGTCCCGGACTGAAGCTTTCTTT. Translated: CASSYTGMSRTEAFF.

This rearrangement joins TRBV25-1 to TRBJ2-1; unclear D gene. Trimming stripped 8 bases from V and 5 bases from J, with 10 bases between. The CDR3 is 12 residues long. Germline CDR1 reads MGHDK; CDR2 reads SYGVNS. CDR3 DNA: TGTGCCAGCTGTAACTTGAACAATGAGCAGTTCTTC. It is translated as CASCNLNNEQFF. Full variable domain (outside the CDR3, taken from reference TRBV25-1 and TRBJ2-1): EADIYQTPRYLVIGTGKKITLECSQTMGHDKMYWYQQDPGMELHLIHYSYGVNSTEKGDLSSESTVSRIRTEHFPLTLESARPSHTSQYLCASCNLNNEQFFGPGTRLTVL.

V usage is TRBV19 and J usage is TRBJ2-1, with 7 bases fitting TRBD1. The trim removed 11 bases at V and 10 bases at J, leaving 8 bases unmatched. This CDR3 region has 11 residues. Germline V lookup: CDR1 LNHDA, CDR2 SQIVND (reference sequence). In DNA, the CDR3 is TGTGCCGCCAGACAGGGCTTGGAGCAGTTCTTC. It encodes CAARQGLEQFF.

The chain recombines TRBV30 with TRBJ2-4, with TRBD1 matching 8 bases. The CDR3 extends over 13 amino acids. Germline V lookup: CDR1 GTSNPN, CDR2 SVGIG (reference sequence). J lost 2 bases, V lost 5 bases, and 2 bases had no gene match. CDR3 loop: CAWDRGTKNIQYF. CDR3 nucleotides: TGTGCCTGGGACAGGGGAACCAAAAACATTCAGTACTTC.

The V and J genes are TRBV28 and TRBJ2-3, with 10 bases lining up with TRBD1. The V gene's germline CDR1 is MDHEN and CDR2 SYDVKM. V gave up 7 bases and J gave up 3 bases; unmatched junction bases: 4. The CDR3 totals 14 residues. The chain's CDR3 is CASKGQGETDTQYF. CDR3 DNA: TGTGCCAGCAAAGGACAGGGGGAAACAGATACGCAGTATTTT.

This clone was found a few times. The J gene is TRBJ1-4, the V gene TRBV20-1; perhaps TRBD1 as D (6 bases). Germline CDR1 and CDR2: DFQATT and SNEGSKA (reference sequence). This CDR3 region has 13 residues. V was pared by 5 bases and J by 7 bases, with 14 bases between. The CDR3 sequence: CSARGPGVEKLFF. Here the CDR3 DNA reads TGCAGTGCTCGTGGGCCAGGGGTTGAAAAACTGTTTTTT.

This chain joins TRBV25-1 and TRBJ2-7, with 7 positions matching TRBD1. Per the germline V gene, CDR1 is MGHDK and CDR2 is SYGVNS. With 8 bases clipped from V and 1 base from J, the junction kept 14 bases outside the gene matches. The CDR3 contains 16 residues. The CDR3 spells CASRDSQPPLSYEQYF. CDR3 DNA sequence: TGTGCCAGCCGGGACAGCCAACCACCTCTGTCCTACGAGCAGTACTTC.

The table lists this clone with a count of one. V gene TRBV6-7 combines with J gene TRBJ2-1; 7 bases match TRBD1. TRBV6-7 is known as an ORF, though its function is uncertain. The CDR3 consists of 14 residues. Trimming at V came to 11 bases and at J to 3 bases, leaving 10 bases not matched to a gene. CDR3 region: CAVLTGTDYNEQFF. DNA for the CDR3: TGTGCCGTTCTAACCGGGACAGACTACAATGAGCAGTTCTTC.

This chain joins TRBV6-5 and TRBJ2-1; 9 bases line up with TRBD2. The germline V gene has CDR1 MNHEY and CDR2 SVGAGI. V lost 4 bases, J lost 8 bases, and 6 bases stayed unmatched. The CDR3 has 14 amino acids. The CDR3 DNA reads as TGTGCCAGCAGTTCGGCTAGCGGGAATGATGAGCAGTTCTTC. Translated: CASSSASGNDEQFF.

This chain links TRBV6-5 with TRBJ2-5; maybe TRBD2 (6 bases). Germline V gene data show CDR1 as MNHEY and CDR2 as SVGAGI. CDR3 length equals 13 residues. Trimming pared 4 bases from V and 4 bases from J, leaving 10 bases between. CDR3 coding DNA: TGTGCCAGCAGTTGGGACTTATCAGAGACCCAGTACTTC. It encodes CASSWDLSETQYF.

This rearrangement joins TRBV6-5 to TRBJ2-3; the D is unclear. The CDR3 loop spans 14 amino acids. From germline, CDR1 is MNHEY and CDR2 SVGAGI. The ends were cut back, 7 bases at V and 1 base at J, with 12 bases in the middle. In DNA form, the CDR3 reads TGTGCCAGCACCTCTGCGCGCCGCACAGATACGCAGTATTTT. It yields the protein CASTSARRTDTQYF.

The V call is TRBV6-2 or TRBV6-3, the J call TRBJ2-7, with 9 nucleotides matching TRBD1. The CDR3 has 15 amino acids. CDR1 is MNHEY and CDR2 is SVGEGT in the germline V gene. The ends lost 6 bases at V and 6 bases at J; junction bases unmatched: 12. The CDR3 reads CASSPTLGQGIEQYF. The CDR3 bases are TGTGCCAGCAGCCCGACCCTTGGACAGGGGATCGAGCAGTACTTC.

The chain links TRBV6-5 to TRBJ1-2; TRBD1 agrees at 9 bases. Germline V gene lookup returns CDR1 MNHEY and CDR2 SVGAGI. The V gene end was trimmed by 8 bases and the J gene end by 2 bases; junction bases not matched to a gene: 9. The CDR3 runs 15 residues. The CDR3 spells CASGSMGQGNYGYTF. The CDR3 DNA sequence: TGTGCCAGCGGATCGATGGGACAGGGAAACTATGGCTACACCTTC.

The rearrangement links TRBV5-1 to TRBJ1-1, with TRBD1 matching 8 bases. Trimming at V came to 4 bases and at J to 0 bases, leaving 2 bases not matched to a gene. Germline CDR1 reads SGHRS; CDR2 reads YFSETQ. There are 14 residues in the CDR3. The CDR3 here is CASSPTGVNTEAFF. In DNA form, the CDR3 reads TGCGCCAGCAGCCCGACAGGGGTGAACACTGAAGCTTTCTTT.

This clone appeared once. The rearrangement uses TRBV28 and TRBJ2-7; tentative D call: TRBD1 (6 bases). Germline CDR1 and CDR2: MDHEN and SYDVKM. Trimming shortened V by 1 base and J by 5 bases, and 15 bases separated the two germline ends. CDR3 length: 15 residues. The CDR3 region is CASSLFTQGIDEQYF. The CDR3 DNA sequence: TGTGCCAGCAGTTTATTCACGCAGGGGATAGACGAGCAGTACTTC.

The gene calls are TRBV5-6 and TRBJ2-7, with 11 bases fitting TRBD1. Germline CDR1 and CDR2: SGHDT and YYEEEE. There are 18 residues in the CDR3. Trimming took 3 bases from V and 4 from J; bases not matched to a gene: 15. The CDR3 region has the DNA TGTGCCAGCAGCTCCTCCCGGGACAGGGGGTGGGGGATGTACGAGCAGTACTTC. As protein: CASSSSRDRGWGMYEQYF. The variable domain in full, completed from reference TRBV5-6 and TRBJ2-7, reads DAGVTQSPTHLIKTRGQQVTLRCSPKSGHDTVSWYQQALGQGPQFIFQYYEEEERQRGNFPDRFSGHQFPNYSSELNVNALLLGDSALYLCASSSSRDRGWGMYEQYFGPGTRLTVT.

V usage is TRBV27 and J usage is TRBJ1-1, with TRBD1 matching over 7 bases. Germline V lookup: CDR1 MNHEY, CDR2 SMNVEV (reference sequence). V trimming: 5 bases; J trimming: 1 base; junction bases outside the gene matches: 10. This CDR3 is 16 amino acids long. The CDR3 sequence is CASSPKRTGKNTEAFF. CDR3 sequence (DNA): TGTGCCAGCAGTCCGAAAAGGACAGGTAAGAACACTGAAGCTTTCTTT.

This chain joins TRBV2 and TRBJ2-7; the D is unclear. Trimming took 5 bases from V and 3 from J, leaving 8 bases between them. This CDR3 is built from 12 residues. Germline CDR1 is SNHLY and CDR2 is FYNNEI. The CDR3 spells CASSRSSYEQYF. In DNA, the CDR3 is TGTGCCAGCAGTCGGAGCAGCTACGAGCAGTACTTC.